Sequencing of this T cell receptor beta chain was carried out in a study of blood T cell repertoires in COVID-19. Study context: Researchers got acute and convalescent COVID-19 samples from the United States, Italy and Spain. Sample material is recorded as cDNA or gDNA derived from T cells, B-cell-depleted T cells, or PBMCs.

Authors' analysis steps: Amplification of reference gene primers was used by the study to estimate nucleated cell counts. Sequenced by immunoSEQ multiplex PCR; TCRdb stores in-frame clones only, minus some. The V and J calls and clone size were taken over from that table, and D and trimming were inferred from the DNA. The repertoire holds about 320,000 clones, with 70% to 90% as singletons. Germline-derived CDR1 and CDR2 are SQVTM and ANQGSEA. V was cut by 7 bases and J by 0 bases, with 16 bases left in between. This CDR3 contains 14 residues. V usage is TRBV29-1 and J usage is TRBJ2-7, with a tentative D call TRBD1 (6 bases). The sample taken for sequencing was peripheral blood. This receptor was obtained from a human donor in a cohort sampled during active COVID-19. CDR3 sequence reads: CSGKQGAVSYEQYF. CDR3 DNA sequence: TGCAGCGGTAAACAGGGTGCCGTCTCCTACGAGCAGTACTTC.